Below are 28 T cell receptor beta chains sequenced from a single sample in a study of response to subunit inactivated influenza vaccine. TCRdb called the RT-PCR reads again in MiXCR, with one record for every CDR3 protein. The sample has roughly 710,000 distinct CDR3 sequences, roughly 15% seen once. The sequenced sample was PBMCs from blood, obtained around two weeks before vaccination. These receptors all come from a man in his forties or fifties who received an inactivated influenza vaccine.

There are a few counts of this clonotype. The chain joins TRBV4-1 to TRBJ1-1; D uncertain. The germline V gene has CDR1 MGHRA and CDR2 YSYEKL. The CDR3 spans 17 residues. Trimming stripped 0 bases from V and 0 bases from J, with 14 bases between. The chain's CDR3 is CASSQDQEQFLNTEAFF. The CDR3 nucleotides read TGCGCCAGCAGCCAAGACCAAGAACAGTTCTTGAACACTGAAGCTTTCTTT.

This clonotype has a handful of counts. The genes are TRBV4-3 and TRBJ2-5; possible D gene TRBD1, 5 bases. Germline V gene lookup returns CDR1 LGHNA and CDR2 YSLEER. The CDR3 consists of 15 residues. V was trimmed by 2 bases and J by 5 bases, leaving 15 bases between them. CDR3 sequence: CASSQLPQGSETQYF. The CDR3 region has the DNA TGCGCCAGCAGCCAACTCCCTCAGGGTAGTGAGACCCAGTACTTC.

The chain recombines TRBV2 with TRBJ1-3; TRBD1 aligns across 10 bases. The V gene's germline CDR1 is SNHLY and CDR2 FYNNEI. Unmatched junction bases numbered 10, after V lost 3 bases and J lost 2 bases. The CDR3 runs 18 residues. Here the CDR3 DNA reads TGTGCCAGCAGTGACTCCATGGCCGGGACAGGGGCTGGAAACACCATATATTTT. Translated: CASSDSMAGTGAGNTIYF.

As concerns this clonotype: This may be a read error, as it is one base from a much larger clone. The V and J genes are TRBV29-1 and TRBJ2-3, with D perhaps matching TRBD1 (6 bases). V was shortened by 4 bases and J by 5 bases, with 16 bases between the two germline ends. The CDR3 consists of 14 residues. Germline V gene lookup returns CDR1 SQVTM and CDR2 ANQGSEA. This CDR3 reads CSVVDRWQGDTQYF. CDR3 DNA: TGCAGCGTTGTAGACAGGTGGCAAGGAGATACGCAGTATTTT.

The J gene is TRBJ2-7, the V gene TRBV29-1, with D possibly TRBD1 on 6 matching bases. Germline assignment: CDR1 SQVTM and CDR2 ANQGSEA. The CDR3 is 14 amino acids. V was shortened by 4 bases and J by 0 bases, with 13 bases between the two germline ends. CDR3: CSVAHGQPSYEQYF. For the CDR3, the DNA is TGCAGCGTTGCCCACGGACAGCCCTCCTACGAGCAGTACTTC.

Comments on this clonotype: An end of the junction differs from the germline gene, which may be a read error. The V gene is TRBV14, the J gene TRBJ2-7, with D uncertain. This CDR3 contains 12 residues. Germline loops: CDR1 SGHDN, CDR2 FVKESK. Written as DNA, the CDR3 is TGTGCCAGCAGCCAAGAGAGCTACAAGCAGTACTTC. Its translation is CASSQESYKQYF. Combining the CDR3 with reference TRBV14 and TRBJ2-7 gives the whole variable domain EAGVTQFPSHSVIEKGQTVTLRCDPISGHDNLYWYRRVMGKEIKFLLHFVKESKQDESGMPNNRFLAERTGGTYSTLKVQPAELEDSGVYFCASSQESYKQYFGPGTRLTVT.

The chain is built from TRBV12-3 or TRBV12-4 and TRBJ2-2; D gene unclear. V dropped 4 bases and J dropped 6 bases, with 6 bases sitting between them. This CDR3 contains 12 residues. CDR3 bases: TGTGCCAGCAGTTCCCTCCCCGGGGAGCTGTTTTTT. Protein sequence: CASSSLPGELFF.

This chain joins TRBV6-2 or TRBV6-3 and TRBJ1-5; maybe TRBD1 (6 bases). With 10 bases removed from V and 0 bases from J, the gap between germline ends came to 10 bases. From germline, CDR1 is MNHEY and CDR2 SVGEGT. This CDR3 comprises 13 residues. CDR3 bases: TGTGCCACCGACAGGAATAGCAATCAGCCCCAGCATTTT. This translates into CATDRNSNQPQHF.

CDR3 region: CSVEVGFPYEQYF. The CDR3, as DNA: TGCAGCGTTGAAGTCGGGTTCCCCTACGAGCAGTACTTC. The chain links TRBV29-1 to TRBJ2-7; unclear D gene. Trimming took 1 base from V and 2 from J, leaving 9 bases between them. Germline CDR1 SQVTM, CDR2 ANQGSEA. The CDR3 is 13 amino acids.

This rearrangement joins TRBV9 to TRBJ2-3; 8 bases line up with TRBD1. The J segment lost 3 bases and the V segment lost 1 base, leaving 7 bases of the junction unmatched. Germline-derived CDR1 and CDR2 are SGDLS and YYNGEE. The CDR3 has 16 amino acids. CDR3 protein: CASSVWGTGGTDTQYF. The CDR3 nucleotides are TGTGCCAGCAGCGTATGGGGAACAGGGGGTACAGATACGCAGTATTTT.

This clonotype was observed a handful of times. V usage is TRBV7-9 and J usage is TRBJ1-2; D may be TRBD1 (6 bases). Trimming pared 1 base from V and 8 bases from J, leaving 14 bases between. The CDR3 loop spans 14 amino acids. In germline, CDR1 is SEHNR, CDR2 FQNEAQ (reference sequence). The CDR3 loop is CASSLDLRGGGYTF. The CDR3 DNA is TGTGCCAGCAGCTTAGATCTGCGGGGGGGCGGCTACACCTTC.

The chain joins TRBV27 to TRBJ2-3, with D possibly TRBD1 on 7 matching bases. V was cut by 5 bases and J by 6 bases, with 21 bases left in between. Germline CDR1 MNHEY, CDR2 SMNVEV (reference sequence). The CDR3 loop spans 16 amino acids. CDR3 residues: CASSRGTVLSGDTQYF. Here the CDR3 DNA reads TGTGCCAGCAGTCGCGGGACAGTTCTAAGCGGTGATACGCAGTATTTT.

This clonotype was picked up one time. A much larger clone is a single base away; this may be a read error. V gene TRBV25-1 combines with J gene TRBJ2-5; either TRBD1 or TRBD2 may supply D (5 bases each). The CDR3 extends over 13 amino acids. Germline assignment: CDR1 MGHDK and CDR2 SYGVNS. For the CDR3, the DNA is TGTACCAGCAGTAGAGGGGTAAAAGAGACCCAGTACTTC. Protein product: CTSSRGVKETQYF.

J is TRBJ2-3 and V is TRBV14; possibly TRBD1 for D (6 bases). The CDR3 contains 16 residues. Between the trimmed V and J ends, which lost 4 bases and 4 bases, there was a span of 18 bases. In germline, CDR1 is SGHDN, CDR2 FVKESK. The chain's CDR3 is CASSRRSDSGADTQYF. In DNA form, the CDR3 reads TGTGCCAGCAGCCGAAGGTCGGACAGTGGTGCAGATACGCAGTATTTT.

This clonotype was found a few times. The CDR3 nucleotides read TGTGCCAGCACCCAGTACGGGAGAAACAACAATGAGCAGTTCTTC. Translating it yields CASTQYGRNNNEQFF. The V call is TRBV7-9, the J call TRBJ2-1; maybe TRBD2 (6 bases). Per germline, CDR1 SEHNR and CDR2 FQNEAQ (reference sequence). V gave up 7 bases and J gave up 5 bases, with 18 bases separating them. The CDR3 spans 15 residues.

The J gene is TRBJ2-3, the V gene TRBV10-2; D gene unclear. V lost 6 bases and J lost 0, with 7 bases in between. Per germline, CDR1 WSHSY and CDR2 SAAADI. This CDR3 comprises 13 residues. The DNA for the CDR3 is TGCGCCAGCAGACTAAGGAGCACAGATACGCAGTATTTT. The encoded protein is CASRLRSTDTQYF.

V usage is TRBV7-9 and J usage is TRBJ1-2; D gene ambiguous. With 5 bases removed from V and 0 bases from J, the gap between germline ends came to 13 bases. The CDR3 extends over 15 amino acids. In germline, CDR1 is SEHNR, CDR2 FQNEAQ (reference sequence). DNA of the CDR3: TGTGCCAGCAGCCCTCCACTACAAGCTAACTATGGCTACACCTTC. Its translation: CASSPPLQANYGYTF.

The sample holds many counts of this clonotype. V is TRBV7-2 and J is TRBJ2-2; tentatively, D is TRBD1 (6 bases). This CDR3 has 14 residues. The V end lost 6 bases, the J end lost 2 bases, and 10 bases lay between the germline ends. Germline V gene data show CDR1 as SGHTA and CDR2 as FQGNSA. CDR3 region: CASRRQANTGELFF. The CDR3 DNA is TGTGCCAGCAGGCGACAGGCCAACACCGGGGAGCTGTTTTTT. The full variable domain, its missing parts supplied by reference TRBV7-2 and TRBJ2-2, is GAGVSQSPSNKVTEKGKDVELRCDPISGHTALYWYRQSLGQGLEFLIYFQGNSAPDKSGLPSDRFSAERTGGSVSTLTIQRTQQEDSAVYLCASRRQANTGELFFGEGSRLTVL.

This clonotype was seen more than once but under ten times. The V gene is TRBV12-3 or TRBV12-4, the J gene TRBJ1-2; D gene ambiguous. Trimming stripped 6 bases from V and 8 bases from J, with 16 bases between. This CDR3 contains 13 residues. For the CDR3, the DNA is TGTGCCAGCAGCGGCGGGCCTTCGGAGGGCTACACCTTC. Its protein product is CASSGGPSEGYTF.

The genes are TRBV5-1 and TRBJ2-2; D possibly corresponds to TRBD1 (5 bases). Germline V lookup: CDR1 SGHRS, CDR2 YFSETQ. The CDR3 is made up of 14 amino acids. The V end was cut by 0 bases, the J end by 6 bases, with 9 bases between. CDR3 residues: CASSLGQIPGELFF. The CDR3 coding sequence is TGCGCCAGCAGCTTGGGACAGATTCCCGGGGAGCTGTTTTTT.

The chain's CDR3 is CASSFSGPTEGYTF. In DNA form, the CDR3 reads TGTGCCAGCAGTTTTAGTGGGCCCACTGAGGGCTACACCTTC. The chain recombines TRBV27 with TRBJ1-2; D is ambiguous. V was shortened by 3 bases and J by 8 bases, with 16 bases between the two germline ends. The germline V gene has CDR1 MNHEY and CDR2 SMNVEV (reference sequence). The CDR3 contains 14 residues.

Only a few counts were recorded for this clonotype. Here the CDR3 DNA reads TGTGCCAGCAGCAATCCGACAGGGGGTAGAGCTAACTATGGCTACACCTTC. Translated, it gives CASSNPTGGRANYGYTF. V gene TRBV7-6 combines with J gene TRBJ1-2; 9 bases map to TRBD1. Germline-derived CDR1 and CDR2 are SGHVS and FNYEAQ. V shed 5 bases and J 0 bases; nucleotides not matched to a gene: 10. This CDR3 comprises 17 residues. The whole variable domain, filled in from reference TRBV7-6 and TRBJ1-2, reads GAGVSQSPRYKVTKRGQDVALRCDPISGHVSLYWYRQALGQGPEFLTYFNYEAQQDKSGLPNDRFSAERPEGSISTLTIQRTEQRDSAMYRCASSNPTGGRANYGYTFGSGTRLTVV.

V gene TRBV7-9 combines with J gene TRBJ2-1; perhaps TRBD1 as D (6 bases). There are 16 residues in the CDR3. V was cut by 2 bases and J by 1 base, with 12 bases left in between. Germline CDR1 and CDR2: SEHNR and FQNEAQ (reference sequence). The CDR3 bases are TGTGCCAGCAGCTTAAGTTTAGGGGGTTCCTACAATGAGCAGTTCTTC. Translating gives CASSLSLGGSYNEQFF.

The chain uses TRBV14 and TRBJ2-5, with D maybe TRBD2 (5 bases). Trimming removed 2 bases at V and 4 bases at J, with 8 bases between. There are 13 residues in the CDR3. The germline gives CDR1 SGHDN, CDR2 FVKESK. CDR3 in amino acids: CASSQRLAETQYF. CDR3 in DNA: TGTGCCAGCAGCCAAAGGCTAGCAGAGACCCAGTACTTC.

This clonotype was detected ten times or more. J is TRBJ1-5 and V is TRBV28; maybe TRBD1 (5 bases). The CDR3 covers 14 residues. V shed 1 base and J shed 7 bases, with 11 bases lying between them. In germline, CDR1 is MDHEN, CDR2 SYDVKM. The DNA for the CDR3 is TGTGCCAGCAGTTTATTCAGGGCCGGCCAGCCCCAGCATTTT. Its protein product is CASSLFRAGQPQHF.

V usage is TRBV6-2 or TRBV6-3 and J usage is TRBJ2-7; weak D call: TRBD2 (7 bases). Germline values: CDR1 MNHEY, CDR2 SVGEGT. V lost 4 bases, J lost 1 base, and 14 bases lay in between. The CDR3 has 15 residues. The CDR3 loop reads CASSLGGPPSYEQYF. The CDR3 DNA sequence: TGTGCCAGCAGTTTGGGGGGGCCCCCTTCCTACGAGCAGTACTTC.

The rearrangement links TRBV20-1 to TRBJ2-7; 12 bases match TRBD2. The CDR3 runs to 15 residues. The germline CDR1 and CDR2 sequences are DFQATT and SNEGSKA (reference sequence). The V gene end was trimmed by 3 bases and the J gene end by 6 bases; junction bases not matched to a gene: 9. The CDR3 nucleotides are TGCAGTGCTAGCCGACTACTAGCGGGAGGATGCGAGCAGTACTTC. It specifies CSASRLLAGGCEQYF.

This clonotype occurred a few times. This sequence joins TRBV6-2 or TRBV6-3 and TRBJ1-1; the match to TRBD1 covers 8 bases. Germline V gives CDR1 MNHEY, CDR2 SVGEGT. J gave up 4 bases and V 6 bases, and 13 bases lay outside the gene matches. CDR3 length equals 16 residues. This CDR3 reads CASSHTDRGRGTEAFF. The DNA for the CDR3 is TGTGCCAGCAGCCATACTGACAGGGGTCGAGGCACTGAAGCTTTCTTT.